This T cell receptor (beta chain) was captured by sequencing in a study of T-cell reconstitution after alpha-beta-depleted transplantation in children. This clonotype came up many times. Its matching antigen is unknown. During its preparation, the TCRbeta library received unique molecular identifiers. TCRdb ran MiXCR on the PCR reads and lists one entry per CDR3 protein. The sample records 150,000 to 200,000 distinct CDR3 sequences, more than 9.5% being singletons. V was cut by 1 base and J by 8 bases, with 5 bases left in between. The CDR3 is 11 residues long. CDR1 is LGHDT, CDR2 YNNKEL, per germline (reference sequence). Study-level points and caveats: A year post-transplant, T-cell counts and diversity derived mostly from newly produced T cells. TCRbeta diversity was high at day 60 in some patients (a result of surviving recipient T cells and thymic progenitors). After transplant, at about two months, alpha-beta T cells were reportedly derived from several hundred expanded graft clones.

This sequence was found in a boy between 2 and 10 years old with acute myeloid leukemia, due to receive a stem cell transplant. This specimen was PBMCs, taken before TCRalphabeta/CD19-depleted stem cell transplant. The chain employs TRBV3-1 and TRBJ1-2; D uncertain. CDR3 nucleotide sequence: TGTGCCAGCAGCCAAGGGGTCGGCTACACCTTC. It specifies CASSQGVGYTF.